This T cell receptor (beta chain) derives from a study of shared clonotypes between healthy human individuals. Study-level background: Two women and a few men aged 18 to 49 made up the donors.

CDR3 length: 17 residues. V was pared by 2 bases and J by 4 bases, with 9 bases of the junction left unmatched. Germline assignment: CDR1 SGHVS and CDR2 FNYEAQ. This clone was seen only once. Its antigen is currently unknown. Sequencing was performed with immunoSEQ multiplex PCR; in TCRdb, only in-frame clones are kept and a portion is missing. This table holds approximately 320,000 clones, around 86% found once. Study-wide results and caveats: Tissue TCR repertoires likely differ from these blood-only repertoires.

Input material: memory CD8+ T cells sorted from blood. The subset is: CD45RO+ cells pooled with CCR7-negative TemRA cells. The chain carries TRBV7-6 and TRBJ2-1; TRBD2 matches 9 bases. The sequence came from a man younger than 30 in good health. The DNA of the CDR3 is TGTGCCAGCAGCTTAACCCCGCGGCGGGAGGGATACAATGAGCAGTTCTTC. Residues: CASSLTPRREGYNEQFF.